This TCR beta chain was documented in a study of cytomegalovirus exposure and HLA in healthy donors. This clone showed up just a few times. Its antigen is not known. After removal of 3 bases from V and 0 bases from J, the junction contained 7 bases not matched to a gene. This CDR3 has 17 residues. From germline, CDR1 is SGHNT and CDR2 YYREEE (reference sequence). The PCR contained 60 Vbeta and 13 Jbeta primers. Profiled with immunoSEQ multiplex PCR; TCRdb holds only in-frame clones, not every one. The sample contains roughly 100,000 clones, around three quarters of which appear only once. Findings of the study overall: Some V segments, including TRBV6-2 and TRBV6-3, were excluded as indistinguishable. Most CMV-associated TCR beta chains were later found to appear HLA-restricted. A few of the chains that were CMV-associated were confirmed in vitro to be specific for CMV antigens. One later analysis reportedly identified an Asian-associated ancestry cluster that showed fewer N-insertions than the roughly 670-donor mean.

The sample consisted of PBMCs. This rearrangement joins TRBV5-4 to TRBJ1-1; the match to TRBD1 covers 11 bases. The TCR originated in a male donor in good health and CMV-seropositive. CDR3 loop: CASSSGGTGGMNTEAFF. CDR3 in DNA: TGTGCCAGCAGCTCCGGAGGGACAGGGGGTATGAACACTGAAGCTTTCTTT.